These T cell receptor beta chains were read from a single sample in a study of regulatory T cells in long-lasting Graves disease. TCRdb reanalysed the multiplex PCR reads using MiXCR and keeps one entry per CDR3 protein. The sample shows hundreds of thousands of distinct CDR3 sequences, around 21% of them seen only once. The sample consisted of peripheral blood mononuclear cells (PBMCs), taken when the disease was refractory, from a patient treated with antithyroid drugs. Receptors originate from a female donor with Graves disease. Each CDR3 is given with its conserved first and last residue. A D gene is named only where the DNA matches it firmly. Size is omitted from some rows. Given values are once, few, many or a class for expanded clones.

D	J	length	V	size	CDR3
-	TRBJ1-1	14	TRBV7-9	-	CASSLGSGNTEAFF
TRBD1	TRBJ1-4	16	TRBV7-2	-	CASSFPRQGWEEKLFF
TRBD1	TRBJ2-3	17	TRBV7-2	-	CASSLRDRSPGTDTQYF
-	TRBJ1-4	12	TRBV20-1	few	CSARDRPPLLFF
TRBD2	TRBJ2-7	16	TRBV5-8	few	CASSLARTSGSYEQYF
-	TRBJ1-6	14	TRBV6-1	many	CASRATGMNSPLHF
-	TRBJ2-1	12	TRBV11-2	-	CASSDRGNEQFF
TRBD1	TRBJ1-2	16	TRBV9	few	CASSVDPQGPRGSYTF
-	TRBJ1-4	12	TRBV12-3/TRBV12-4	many	CASSLFSEKLFF
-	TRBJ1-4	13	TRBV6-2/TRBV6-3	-	CASRPGGDEKLFF